Each of the 19 T cell receptor beta chains below was sequenced from the same sample in a study of CD8+ T cells in alopecia areata. As the sequencing template, cDNA was produced by extracting RNA and reverse transcribing it. This table comes from immunoSEQ multiplex PCR, and its TCRdb copy is limited to in-frame clones, with some not included. The repertoire holds some 99,000 clones, with nearly 45% as singletons. Specimen: CD4+ T cells sorted from blood. The receptor source for this set is a human donor with alopecia areata.

In its sample, this clone was seen a few times. This chain uses TRBV28 with TRBJ2-1; 8 nucleotides line up with TRBD2. Germline loops: CDR1 MDHEN, CDR2 SYDVKM. The CDR3 spans 14 residues. After removal of 8 bases from V and 2 bases from J, the junction contained 5 bases not matched to a gene. CDR3 DNA: TGTGCCAGCCGAGCGGGAGCTACCTACAATGAGCAGTTCTTC. It encodes CASRAGATYNEQFF.

This clone was detected only a few times. The CDR3 sequence: CSGRVIADTGELFF. The CDR3 DNA reads as TGCAGCGGCCGAGTCATCGCCGACACCGGGGAGCTGTTTTTT. The chain recombines TRBV29-1 with TRBJ2-2; D is unresolved. Per the germline V gene, CDR1 is SQVTM and CDR2 is ANQGSEA. The V and J ends lost 7 bases and 3 bases respectively, with 15 bases between them. The CDR3 has 14 amino acids.

The rearrangement uses TRBV29-1 and TRBJ1-5; D not resolved. The CDR3 totals 13 residues. CDR1 and CDR2 from the germline V gene are SQVTM and ANQGSEA. Deletions cut 4 bases from V and 4 bases from J, with 11 bases between. The CDR3 DNA reads TGCAGCGTTGGGTCGCAGTTAAATCAGCCCCAGCATTTT. Translation gives CSVGSQLNQPQHF.

This clone was observed a single time. The rearrangement uses TRBV28 and TRBJ2-5; TRBD2 aligns across 10 bases. Germline V lookup: CDR1 MDHEN, CDR2 SYDVKM. This CDR3 is built from 14 residues. Trimming cost V 7 bases and J 7 bases; bases outside gene matches: 9. The CDR3 sequence is CASTASGSGGTQYF. The CDR3 bases are TGTGCCAGCACCGCTAGCGGGAGTGGAGGGACCCAGTACTTC.

The chain couples TRBV9 to TRBJ2-5; the match to TRBD1 covers 8 bases. The CDR3 runs 15 residues. Germline V CDR1 and CDR2: SGDLS, YYNGEE. Trimming at V came to 4 bases and at J to 5 bases, leaving 10 bases not matched to a gene. The CDR3 region has the DNA TGTGCCAGCAGCCCAAGGACAGGGTCGGTCGAGACCCAGTACTTC. It codes for CASSPRTGSVETQYF.

The CDR3 spells CASSLQGQGASTDTQYF. DNA for the CDR3: TGTGCCAGCAGCTTGCAGGGACAGGGGGCAAGCACAGATACGCAGTATTTT. The chain uses TRBV5-6 and TRBJ2-3; 12 bases fit TRBD1. The junction had 3 bases not matched to a gene; V was cut back by 1 base and J by 0 bases. The CDR3 runs 17 residues. CDR1 is SGHDT and CDR2 is YYEEEE in the germline V gene.

The chain combines TRBV7-9 with TRBJ1-1; 7 bases are shared with TRBD1. The CDR3 totals 15 residues. J was trimmed by 1 base and V by 1 base; bases with no gene match: 3. Germline values: CDR1 SEHNR, CDR2 FQNEAQ (reference sequence). The CDR3 DNA follows: TGTGCCAGCAGCTTAGAACAGGGGCGGAACACTGAAGCTTTCTTT. Translation: CASSLEQGRNTEAFF.

The chain employs TRBV29-1 and TRBJ1-2; TRBD1 agrees at 7 bases. The CDR3 length is 12 residues. The J segment lost 4 bases and the V segment lost 6 bases, leaving 5 bases of the junction unmatched. Germline V lookup: CDR1 SQVTM, CDR2 ANQGSEA. The CDR3 nucleotides are TGCAGCGTGAGTCAGGGGGTCTATGGCTACACCTTC. It specifies CSVSQGVYGYTF.

The rearrangement links TRBV28 to TRBJ2-7, with no clear D. The CDR3 consists of 14 residues. Germline loops: CDR1 MDHEN, CDR2 SYDVKM. Trimming took off 5 bases at V and 6 bases at J, with 17 bases between the two ends. In DNA form, the CDR3 reads TGTGCCAGCAGTGAAAGACCGCGGATCGGCGAGCAGTACTTC. It is translated as CASSERPRIGEQYF. Full variable domain (missing parts from reference TRBV28 and TRBJ2-7): DVKVTQSSRYLVKRTGEKVFLECVQDMDHENMFWYRQDPGLGLRLIYFSYDVKMKEKGDIPEGYSVSREKKERFSLILESASTNQTSMYLCASSERPRIGEQYFGPGTRLTVT.

V usage is TRBV28 and J usage is TRBJ2-5; a possible D gene is TRBD2 (5 bases). V was pared by 2 bases and J by 5 bases, with 21 bases between. The CDR3 spans 17 residues. Germline V gene lookup returns CDR1 MDHEN and CDR2 SYDVKM. CDR3 coding DNA: TGTGCCAGCAGTTTAAGGCTAGCCGGAGGATCAATGGAGACCCAGTACTTC. Its translation is CASSLRLAGGSMETQYF. The full variable domain, completed using reference TRBV28 and TRBJ2-5, is DVKVTQSSRYLVKRTGEKVFLECVQDMDHENMFWYRQDPGLGLRLIYFSYDVKMKEKGDIPEGYSVSREKKERFSLILESASTNQTSMYLCASSLRLAGGSMETQYFGPGTRLLVL.

The chain links TRBV30 to TRBJ2-5; D is unresolved. The CDR3 extends over 14 amino acids. The V gene lost 3 bases and the J gene lost 1 base, with 12 bases spanning the gap. CDR1 GTSNPN and CDR2 SVGIG come from the germline V gene (reference sequence). The CDR3 reads CAWRRSPVQETQYF. CDR3 bases: TGTGCCTGGAGAAGGTCACCGGTCCAAGAGACCCAGTACTTC.

In this sample, this clone turned up a few times. This rearrangement joins TRBV28 to TRBJ1-2; 7 bases are shared with TRBD1. The germline gives CDR1 MDHEN, CDR2 SYDVKM. The V segment lost 6 bases and the J segment 0 bases; nucleotides outside the gene matches: 4. There are 14 residues in the CDR3. The CDR3 DNA reads as TGTGCCAGCAGATCGGGACAGTCTAACTATGGCTACACCTTC. Translation gives CASRSGQSNYGYTF.

The V gene is TRBV2, the J gene TRBJ2-1; 7 bases match TRBD2. CDR1 SNHLY and CDR2 FYNNEI come from the germline V gene. There are 13 residues in the CDR3. The V segment lost 5 bases and the J segment 9 bases; nucleotides outside the gene matches: 7. The CDR3 loop reads CASSISLAVEQFF. The CDR3 region has the DNA TGTGCCAGCAGTATTAGTCTAGCGGTTGAGCAGTTCTTC.

This clone has more than one count but fewer than ten. Other nucleotide sequences from this sample produce the same CDR3. This rearrangement joins TRBV29-1 to TRBJ2-5; D is uncertain. Trimming removed 4 bases at V and 4 bases at J, with 4 bases between. The CDR3 covers 10 residues. Germline lookup yields CDR1 SQVTM and CDR2 ANQGSEA. The CDR3 region has the DNA TGCAGCGTTGCGCGAGAGACCCAGTACTTC. It yields the protein CSVARETQYF.

The sample holds a few counts of this clone. The chain has TRBV7-2 and TRBJ2-3; D gene ambiguous. The CDR3 sequence is 14 residues long. Germline V gene sequence: CDR1 SGHTA, CDR2 FQGNSA. Trimming cost V 0 bases and J 2 bases, with 6 bases left between them. The CDR3 region is CASSLARNTDTQYF. The DNA of the CDR3 is TGTGCCAGCAGCTTAGCCCGGAACACAGATACGCAGTATTTT.

The V and J genes are TRBV2 and TRBJ2-3, with TRBD2 matching over 7 bases. Germline CDR1 and CDR2: SNHLY and FYNNEI. J was trimmed by 3 bases and V by 4 bases; bases with no gene match: 10. This CDR3 comprises 16 residues. The CDR3 spells CASSVNGGSGTDTQYF. The CDR3 DNA reads as TGTGCCAGCAGTGTTAATGGCGGGAGCGGGACAGATACGCAGTATTTT.

This chain links TRBV7-2 with TRBJ2-1, with 8 bases lining up with TRBD2. The germline V gene has CDR1 SGHTA and CDR2 FQGNSA. The V and J ends lost 1 base and 1 base, in that order; junction bases with no gene match: 9. The CDR3 is 18 residues long. The CDR3 sequence is CASSLVVLAGRSYNEQFF. CDR3 DNA sequence: TGTGCCAGCAGCTTAGTCGTCTTAGCGGGGAGGTCCTACAATGAGCAGTTCTTC.

The V call is TRBV30, the J call TRBJ1-2, with D tentatively TRBD1 (5 bases). Trimming removed 5 bases from V and 8 bases from J, with 18 bases in between. The CDR3 extends over 13 amino acids. Germline V gene sequence: CDR1 GTSNPN, CDR2 SVGIG (reference sequence). DNA for the CDR3: TGTGCCTGGGGGATCCAGGGATTTTGGGGCTACACCTTC. This gives the protein CAWGIQGFWGYTF. Variable domain in full (rest from reference TRBV30 and TRBJ1-2): SQTIHQWPATLVQPVGSPLSLECTVEGTSNPNLYWYRQAAGRGLQLLFYSVGIGQISSEVPQNLSASRPQDRQFILSSKKLLLSDSGFYLCAWGIQGFWGYTFGSGTRLTVV.

V usage is TRBV29-1 and J usage is TRBJ1-1; D not resolved. Trimming pared 3 bases from V and 5 bases from J, leaving 10 bases between. CDR3 length: 12 amino acids. Germline V gene sequence: CDR1 SQVTM, CDR2 ANQGSEA. CDR3 sequence: CSVEGWKTEAFF. The CDR3 DNA reads as TGCAGCGTTGAGGGGTGGAAGACTGAAGCTTTCTTT.